A selection of T cell receptor beta chains follows, all from one sample in a study of blood T cell repertoires in COVID-19. Libraries were prepared by immunoSEQ multiplex PCR; TCRdb keeps only in-frame clonotypes and omits some of them. Altogether around 250,000 clones are present, 70% to 90% being singletons, with the ten largest covering 1.9%. The specimen was PBMCs or T cells enriched from blood (not recorded which). Receptor source: a woman in her 50s who had recovered from COVID-19. The CDR3 runs from the conserved cysteine through the conserved F or W. D genes are given only for firm matches. The size field is filled for only some rows; it gives once, few, many or a size class.

clone_size	v_call	d_call	j_call	cdr3_nt	cdr3_aa
NA	TRBV5-5	NA	TRBJ1-5	TGTGCCAGCAGCACATCCACAGGCTTCAAGGGGCCCCAGCATTTT	CASSTSTGFKGPQHF
NA	TRBV3-1/TRBV3-2	NA	TRBJ1-1	TGTGCCAGCAGCCAAAGAGCGCTGGAAGCTTTCTTT	CASSQRALEAFF
NA	TRBV7-9	NA	TRBJ2-1	TGTGCCAGCAGCACCCTAGGAGGAAACAATGAGCAGTTCTTC	CASSTLGGNNEQFF
NA	TRBV6-5	NA	TRBJ1-5	TGTGCCAGCAGGAGTGAGGGCATCAGCAATCAGCCCCAGCATTTT	CASRSEGISNQPQHF
NA	TRBV28	NA	TRBJ1-1	TGTGCCAGCAGTTTAGCGACAGGCGGGAGGGTTGAAGCTTTCTTT	CASSLATGGRVEAFF
NA	TRBV6-5	TRBD1	TRBJ1-2	TGTGCCAGCAGCCCCGGGACAGGGGATATCTATGGCTACACCTTC	CASSPGTGDIYGYTF
once	TRBV9	TRBD1	TRBJ2-4	TGTGCCAGCAGCGACCTGGGACAGGGTTTGGGCATTCAGTACTTC	CASSDLGQGLGIQYF
NA	TRBV2	TRBD1	TRBJ2-5	TGTGCCAGCAACCGGGACAGGGGAATTGTGGGGGAGACCCAGTACTTC	CASNRDRGIVGETQYF
NA	TRBV7-9	NA	TRBJ2-5	TGTGCCAGCAGCTTAGCGTCCCCCAGGGGAAGCGGAGAGACCCAGTACTTC	CASSLASPRGSGETQYF
few	TRBV19	TRBD1	TRBJ1-2	TGTGCCAGTCAACGACAGGGGAATAACTATGGCTACACCTTC	CASQRQGNNYGYTF
NA	TRBV28	TRBD2	TRBJ2-3	TGTGCCAGCAGTTTAAGGGGCGTCGGGAGGAATACGCAGTATTTT	CASSLRGVGRNTQYF
NA	TRBV18	NA	TRBJ1-1	TGTGCCAGCTCCTCGACAGGCATGAACACTGAAGCTTTCTTT	CASSSTGMNTEAFF
NA	TRBV4-1	NA	TRBJ1-5	TGCGCCAGCAGCCAAGATTTGGGGGCTCGCAATCAGCCCCAGCATTTT	CASSQDLGARNQPQHF
NA	TRBV2	TRBD2	TRBJ2-7	TGTGCCAGCAGTGAAACGAGACTAGCGGGAGTTCTCGGGCAGTACTTC	CASSETRLAGVLGQYF
NA	TRBV6-2/TRBV6-3	TRBD1	TRBJ1-1	TGTGCCAGCAGTTTACGGGACAGGGGGCAAGCGGCTGAAGCTTTCTTT	CASSLRDRGQAAEAFF
NA	TRBV7-9	NA	TRBJ1-4	TGTGCCAGCAGCTTAGCGCAGGGATTTGGAGAAAAACTGTTTTTT	CASSLAQGFGEKLFF
NA	TRBV9	TRBD1	TRBJ2-5	TGTGCCAGCAGCGTAGGCGGGACAGGGGGCATAGAGACCCAGTACTTC	CASSVGGTGGIETQYF
once	TRBV30	TRBD1	TRBJ1-2	TGTGCCTGGAGTCCCCCAGGGACAGGGGCTTTTGGCTACACCTTC	CAWSPPGTGAFGYTF
NA	TRBV6-5	NA	TRBJ1-1	TGTGCCAGCAGTTACTCTGGGGGGACTGAAGCTTTCTTT	CASSYSGGTEAFF
NA	TRBV18	NA	TRBJ1-4	TGTGCCAGCTCACTAACAGGGTCGACTAATGAAAAACTGTTTTTT	CASSLTGSTNEKLFF